This T cell receptor beta chain was observed in a study of cytomegalovirus exposure and HLA in healthy donors. Turning to this clone: Its matching antigen is unknown.

Here immunoSEQ multiplex PCR was the method, and the copy in TCRdb shows in-frame clones only, minus some. The table includes over 150,000 clones, 75% to 90% detected once. Germline loops: CDR1 MGHDK, CDR2 SYGVNS. The CDR3 sequence is 13 residues long. V lost 2 bases to trimming and J lost 2 bases, with 6 bases between them. Broader study findings: Subsequent analysis revealed that first-cohort TCR clusters tended to co-occur in the 100 to 150 validation repertoires. Researchers catalogued 164 TCR beta chains as cytomegalovirus-associated.

Sequences were obtained from PBMCs. This TCR was sampled from a man aged 18 to 30 in good health and CMV-seropositive. The V gene is TRBV25-1, the J gene TRBJ1-2; no definite D call. The CDR3 bases are TGTGCCAGCAGTGAAAGCCGAAACTATGGCTACACCTTC. As protein: CASSESRNYGYTF.